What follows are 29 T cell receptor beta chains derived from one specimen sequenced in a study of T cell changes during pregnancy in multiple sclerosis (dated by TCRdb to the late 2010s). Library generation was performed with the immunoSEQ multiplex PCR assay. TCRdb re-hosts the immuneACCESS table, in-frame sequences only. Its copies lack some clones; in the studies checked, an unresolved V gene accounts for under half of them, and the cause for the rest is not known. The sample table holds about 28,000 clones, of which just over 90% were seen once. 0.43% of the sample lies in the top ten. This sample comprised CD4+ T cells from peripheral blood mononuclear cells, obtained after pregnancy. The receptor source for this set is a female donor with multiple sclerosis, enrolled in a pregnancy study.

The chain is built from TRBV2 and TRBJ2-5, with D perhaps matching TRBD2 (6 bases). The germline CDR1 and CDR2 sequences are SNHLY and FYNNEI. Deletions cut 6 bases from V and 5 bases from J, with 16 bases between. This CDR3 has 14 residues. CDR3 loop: CASRAGLSRETQYF. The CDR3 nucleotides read TGTGCCAGCAGGGCGGGGCTCTCCCGGGAGACCCAGTACTTC.

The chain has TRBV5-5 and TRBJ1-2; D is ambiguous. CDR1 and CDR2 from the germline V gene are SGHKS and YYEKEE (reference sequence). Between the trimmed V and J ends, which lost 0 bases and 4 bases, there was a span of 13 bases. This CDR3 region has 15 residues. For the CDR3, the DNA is TGTGCCAGCAGCTTGGGAGTGGTAGATCTCTATGGCTACACCTTC. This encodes CASSLGVVDLYGYTF. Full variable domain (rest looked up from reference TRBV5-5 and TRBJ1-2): DAGVTQSPTHLIKTRGQQVTLRCSPISGHKSVSWYQQVLGQGPQFIFQYYEKEERGRGNFPDRFSARQFPNYSSELNVNALLLGDSALYLCASSLGVVDLYGYTFGSGTRLTVV.

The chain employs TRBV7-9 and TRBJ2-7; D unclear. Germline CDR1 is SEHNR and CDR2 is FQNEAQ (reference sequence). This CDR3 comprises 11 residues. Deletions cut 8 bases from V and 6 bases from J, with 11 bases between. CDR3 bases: TGTGCCAGCGAAAAGAACAGCGAGCAGTACTTC. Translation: CASEKNSEQYF.

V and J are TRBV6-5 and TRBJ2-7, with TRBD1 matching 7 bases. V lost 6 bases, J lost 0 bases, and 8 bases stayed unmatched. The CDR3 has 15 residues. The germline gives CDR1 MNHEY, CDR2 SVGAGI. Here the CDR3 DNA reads TGTGCCAGCAGAGACGGTGGGACAGCCTCCTACGAGCAGTACTTC. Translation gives CASRDGGTASYEQYF.

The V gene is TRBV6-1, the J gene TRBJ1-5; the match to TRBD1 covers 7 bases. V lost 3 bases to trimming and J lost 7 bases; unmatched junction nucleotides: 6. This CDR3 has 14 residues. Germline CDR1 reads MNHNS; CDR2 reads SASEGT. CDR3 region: CASSDYRGIQPQHF. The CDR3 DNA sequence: TGTGCCAGCAGTGACTACAGGGGAATACAGCCCCAGCATTTT.

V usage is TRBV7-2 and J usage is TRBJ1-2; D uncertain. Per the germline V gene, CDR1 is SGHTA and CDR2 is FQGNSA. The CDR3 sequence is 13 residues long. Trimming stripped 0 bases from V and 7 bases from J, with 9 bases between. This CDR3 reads CASSLAGDPGYTF. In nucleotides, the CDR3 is TGTGCCAGCAGCTTAGCCGGGGATCCTGGCTACACCTTC. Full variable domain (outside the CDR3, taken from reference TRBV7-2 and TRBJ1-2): GAGVSQSPSNKVTEKGKDVELRCDPISGHTALYWYRQSLGQGLEFLIYFQGNSAPDKSGLPSDRFSAERTGGSVSTLTIQRTQQEDSAVYLCASSLAGDPGYTFGSGTRLTVV.

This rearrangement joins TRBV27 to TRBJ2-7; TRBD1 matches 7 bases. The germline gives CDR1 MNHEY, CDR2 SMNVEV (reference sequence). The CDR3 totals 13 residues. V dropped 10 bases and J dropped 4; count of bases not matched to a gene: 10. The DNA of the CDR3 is TGTGCCACCTCCGACCGACAGGGTTACGAGCAGTACTTC. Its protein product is CATSDRQGYEQYF.

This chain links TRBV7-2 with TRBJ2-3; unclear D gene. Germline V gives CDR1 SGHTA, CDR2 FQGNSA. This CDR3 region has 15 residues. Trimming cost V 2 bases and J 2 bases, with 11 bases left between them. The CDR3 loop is CASSLKLPPTDTQYF. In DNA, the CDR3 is TGTGCCAGCAGCTTAAAACTTCCCCCCACAGATACGCAGTATTTT.

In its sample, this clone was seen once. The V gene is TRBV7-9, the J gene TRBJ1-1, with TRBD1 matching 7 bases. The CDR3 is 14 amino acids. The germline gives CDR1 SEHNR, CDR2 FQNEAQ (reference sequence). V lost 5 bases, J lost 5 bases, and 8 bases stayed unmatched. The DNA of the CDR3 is TGTGCCAGCAGCCTTTGGACAGGAGGGACTGAAGCTTTCTTT. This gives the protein CASSLWTGGTEAFF.

CDR3 nucleotides: TGCGCCAGCAGCTTAGGGACAGGGGGCCATGAGCAGTTCTTC. Protein product: CASSLGTGGHEQFF. The J gene is TRBJ2-1, the V gene TRBV5-1; 12 bases map to TRBD1. CDR1 is SGHRS and CDR2 is YFSETQ in the germline V gene. V trimming: 2 bases; J trimming: 8 bases; junction bases outside the gene matches: 2. The CDR3 contains 14 residues.

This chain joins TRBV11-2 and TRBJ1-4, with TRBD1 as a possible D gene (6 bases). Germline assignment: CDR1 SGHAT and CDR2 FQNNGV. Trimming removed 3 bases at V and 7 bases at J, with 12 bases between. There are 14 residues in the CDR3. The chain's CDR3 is CASSFVGGGEKLFF. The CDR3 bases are TGTGCCAGCAGCTTCGTAGGGGGTGGTGAAAAACTGTTTTTT.

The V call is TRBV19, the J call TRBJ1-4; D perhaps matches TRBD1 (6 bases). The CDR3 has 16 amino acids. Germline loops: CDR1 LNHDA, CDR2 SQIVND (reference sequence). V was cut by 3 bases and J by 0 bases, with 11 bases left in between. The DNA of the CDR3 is TGTGCCAGTAGTATTCTGGGGGCCGCAACTAATGAAAAACTGTTTTTT. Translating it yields CASSILGAATNEKLFF.

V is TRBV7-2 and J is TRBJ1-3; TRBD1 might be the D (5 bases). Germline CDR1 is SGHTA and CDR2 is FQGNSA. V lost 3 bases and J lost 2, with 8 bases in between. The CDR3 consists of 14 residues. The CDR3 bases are TGTGCCAGCAGCTTCCAGGGCGCTGGAAACACCATATATTTT. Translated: CASSFQGAGNTIYF.

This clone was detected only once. The CDR3 bases are TGTGCCAGTAATGGTCCAGCGGGGTCCTACAATGAGCAGTTCTTC. Translation: CASNGPAGSYNEQFF. The chain has TRBV19 and TRBJ2-1, with 7 positions matching TRBD2. The trim removed 7 bases at V and 1 base at J, leaving 7 bases unmatched. CDR1 is LNHDA and CDR2 is SQIVND in the germline V gene (reference sequence). The CDR3 is 15 residues long.

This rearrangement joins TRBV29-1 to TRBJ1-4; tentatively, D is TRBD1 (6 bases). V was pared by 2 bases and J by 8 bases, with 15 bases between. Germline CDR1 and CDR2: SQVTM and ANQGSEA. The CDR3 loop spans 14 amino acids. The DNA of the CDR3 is TGCAGCGTTGAAAAGGGGGGGGTCGGAGAAAAACTGTTTTTT. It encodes CSVEKGGVGEKLFF. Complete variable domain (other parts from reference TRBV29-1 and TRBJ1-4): SAVISQKPSRDICQRGTSLTIQCQVDSQVTMMFWYRQQPGQSLTLIATANQGSEATYESGFVIDKFPISRPNLTFSTLTVSNMSPEDSSIYLCSVEKGGVGEKLFFGSGTQLSVL.

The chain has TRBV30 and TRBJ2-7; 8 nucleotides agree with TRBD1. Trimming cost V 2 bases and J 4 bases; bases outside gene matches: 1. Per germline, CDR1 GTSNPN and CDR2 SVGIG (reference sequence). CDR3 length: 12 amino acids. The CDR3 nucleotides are TGTGCCTGGAGTCGACAGGGGTACGAGCAGTACTTC. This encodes CAWSRQGYEQYF.

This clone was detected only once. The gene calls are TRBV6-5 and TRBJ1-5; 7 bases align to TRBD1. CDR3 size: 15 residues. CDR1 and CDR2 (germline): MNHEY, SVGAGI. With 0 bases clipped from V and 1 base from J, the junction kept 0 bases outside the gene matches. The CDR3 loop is CASSYSGQSNQPQHF. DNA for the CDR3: TGTGCCAGCAGTTACTCGGGACAGAGCAATCAGCCCCAGCATTTT.

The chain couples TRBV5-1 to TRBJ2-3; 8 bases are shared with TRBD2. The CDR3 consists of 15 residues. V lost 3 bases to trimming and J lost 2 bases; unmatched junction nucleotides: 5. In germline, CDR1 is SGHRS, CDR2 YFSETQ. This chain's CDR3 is CASSSGGQVTDTQYF. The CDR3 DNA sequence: TGCGCCAGCAGCTCGGGGGGGCAGGTCACAGATACGCAGTATTTT.

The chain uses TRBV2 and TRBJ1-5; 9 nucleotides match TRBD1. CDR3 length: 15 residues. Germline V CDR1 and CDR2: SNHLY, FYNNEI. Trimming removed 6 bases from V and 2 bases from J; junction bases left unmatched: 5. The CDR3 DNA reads TGTGCCAGCAGAAACCGGACAGGGGGCAATCAGCCCCAGCATTTT. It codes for CASRNRTGGNQPQHF.

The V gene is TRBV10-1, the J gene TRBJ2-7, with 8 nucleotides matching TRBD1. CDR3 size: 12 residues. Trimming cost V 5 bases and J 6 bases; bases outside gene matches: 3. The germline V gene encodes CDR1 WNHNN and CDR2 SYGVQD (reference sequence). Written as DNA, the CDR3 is TGCGCCAGCAGTAGAACAGGGGGCGAGCAGTACTTC. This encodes CASSRTGGEQYF.

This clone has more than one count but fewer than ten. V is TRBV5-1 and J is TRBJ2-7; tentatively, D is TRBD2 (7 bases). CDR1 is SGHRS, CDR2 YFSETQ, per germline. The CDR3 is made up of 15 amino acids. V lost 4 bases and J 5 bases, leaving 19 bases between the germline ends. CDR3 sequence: CASSGGAAGTHEQYF. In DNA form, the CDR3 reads TGCGCCAGCAGCGGGGGGGCGGCAGGGACCCACGAGCAGTACTTC.

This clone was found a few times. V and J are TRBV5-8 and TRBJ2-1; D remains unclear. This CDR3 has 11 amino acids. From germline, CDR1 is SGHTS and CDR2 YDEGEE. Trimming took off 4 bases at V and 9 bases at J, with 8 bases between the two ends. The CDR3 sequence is CASSAYGEQFF. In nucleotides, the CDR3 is TGTGCCAGCAGCGCCTACGGTGAGCAGTTCTTC. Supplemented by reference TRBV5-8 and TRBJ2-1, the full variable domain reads EAGVTQSPTHLIKTRGQQATLRCSPISGHTSVYWYQQALGLGLQFLLWYDEGEERNRGNFPPRFSGRQFPNYSSELNVNALELEDSALYLCASSAYGEQFFGPGTRLTVL.

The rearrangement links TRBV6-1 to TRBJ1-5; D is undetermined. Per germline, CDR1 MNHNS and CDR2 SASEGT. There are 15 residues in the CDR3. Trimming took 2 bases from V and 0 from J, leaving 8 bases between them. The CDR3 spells CASSERGHSNQPQHF. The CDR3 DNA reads TGTGCCAGCAGTGAACGGGGTCATAGCAATCAGCCCCAGCATTTT.

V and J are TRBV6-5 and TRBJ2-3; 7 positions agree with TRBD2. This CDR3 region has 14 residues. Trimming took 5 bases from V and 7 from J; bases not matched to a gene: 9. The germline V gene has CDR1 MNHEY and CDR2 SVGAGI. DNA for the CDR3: TGTGCCAGCAGTCGCGGACTAGGGTCGAATACGCAGTATTTT. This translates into CASSRGLGSNTQYF.

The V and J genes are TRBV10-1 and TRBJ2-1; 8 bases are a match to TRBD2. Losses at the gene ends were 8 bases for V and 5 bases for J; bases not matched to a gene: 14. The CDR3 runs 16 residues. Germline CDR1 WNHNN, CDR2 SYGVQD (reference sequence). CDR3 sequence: CASGNRELADDNEQFF. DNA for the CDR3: TGCGCCAGCGGGAATAGGGAACTAGCGGATGACAATGAGCAGTTCTTC.

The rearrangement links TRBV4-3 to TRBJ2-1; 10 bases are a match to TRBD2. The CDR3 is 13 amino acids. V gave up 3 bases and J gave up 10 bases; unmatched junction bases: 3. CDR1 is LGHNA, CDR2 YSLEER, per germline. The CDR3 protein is CASSQLLAGEQFF. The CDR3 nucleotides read TGCGCCAGCAGCCAGTTACTAGCGGGGGAGCAGTTCTTC.

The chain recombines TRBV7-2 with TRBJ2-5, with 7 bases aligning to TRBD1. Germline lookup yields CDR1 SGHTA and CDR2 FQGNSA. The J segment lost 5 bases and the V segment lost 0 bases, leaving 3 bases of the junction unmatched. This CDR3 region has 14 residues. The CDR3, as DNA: TGTGCCAGCAGCTTAGCTTTACAGGGGGAGACCCAGTACTTC. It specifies CASSLALQGETQYF.

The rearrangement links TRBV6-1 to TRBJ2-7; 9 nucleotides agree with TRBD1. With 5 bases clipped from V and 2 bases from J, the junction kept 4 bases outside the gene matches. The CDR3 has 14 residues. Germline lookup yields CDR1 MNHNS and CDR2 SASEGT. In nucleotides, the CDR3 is TGTGCCAGCAGTCAGACAGGGGGAACCTACGAGCAGTACTTC. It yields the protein CASSQTGGTYEQYF.

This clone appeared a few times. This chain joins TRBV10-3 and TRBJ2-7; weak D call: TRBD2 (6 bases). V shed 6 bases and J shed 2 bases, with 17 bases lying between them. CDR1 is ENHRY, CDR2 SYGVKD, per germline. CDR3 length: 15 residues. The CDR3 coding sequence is TGTGCCATCAGACCCGGGAGAGGGCAAACCTACGAGCAGTACTTC. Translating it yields CAIRPGRGQTYEQYF.